A selection of T cell receptor beta chains follows, all from one sample in a study of Graves' ophthalmopathy and Graves' hyperthyroidism. TCRdb reprocessed the multiplex PCR reads via MiXCR and lists one record per CDR3 protein. The sample shows roughly 600,000 distinct CDR3 sequences, under 40% of them seen only once. Material for sequencing was peripheral blood or thyroid tissue (not recorded which). The receptors here all came from an adult man with Graves' hyperthyroidism. Each CDR3 is given with its conserved first and last residue. A D gene is named only where the DNA matches it firmly. Rows give clone size only sometimes, using once, few, many, or a class for an expanded clone.

TRBV20-1	10	NA	NA	TRBJ1-1	TGCAGATGGGGGAACACTGAAGCTTTCTTT	CRWGNTEAFF
TRBV9	16	NA	once	TRBJ2-5	TGTGCCCCAGCAGACATTGTAGGACAGTCTCAAGAGACCCAGTACTTC	CAPADIVGQSQETQYF
TRBV20-1	17	TRBD1	few	TRBJ1-5	TGCAGTGCTAGGAAGGACAGGTCGACGCGGCGCAATCAGCCCCAGCATTTT	CSARKDRSTRRNQPQHF
TRBV7-9	17	TRBD2	NA	TRBJ2-5	TGTGCCAGCAGCTTAGCCGGGACTAGCGGGAGAGAGGAGACCCAGTACTTC	CASSLAGTSGREETQYF
TRBV19	16	TRBD1	many	TRBJ2-6	TGTGCCAGTAGTCCCCGACAGGGTTCTGGGGCCAACGTCCTGACTTTC	CASSPRQGSGANVLTF
TRBV5-1	15	NA	many	TRBJ1-2	TGCGCCAGCAGCTTGGATGGGAGGCAGGGAAGCGGCTACACCTTC	CASSLDGRQGSGYTF
TRBV29-1	15	NA	NA	TRBJ1-2	TGCAGCGCCATGAGTCCGGGGCAGGGAACCGATGGCTACACCTTC	CSAMSPGQGTDGYTF
TRBV29-1	13	NA	many	TRBJ1-1	TGCAGCGTTGAGGGAGATATGAACACTGAAGCTTTCTTT	CSVEGDMNTEAFF
TRBV9	17	NA	NA	TRBJ2-7	TGTGCCAGCAGCAGCACCACAGACAGGAGGCTCAGAAGAGAGCAGTACTTC	CASSSTTDRRLRREQYF
TRBV10-3	13	TRBD1	many	TRBJ2-7	TGTGCCATCAGGGCCGGACAGGTTTTGGAGCAGTACTTC	CAIRAGQVLEQYF
TRBV6-5	12	NA	many	TRBJ2-7	TGTGCCAGCAGTTACGGACCCTACGAGCAGTACTTC	CASSYGPYEQYF
TRBV3-1	13	NA	few	TRBJ1-1	TGTGCCAGCAGCCAAGATAAGAGGGCTGAAGCTTTCTTT	CASSQDKRAEAFF
TRBV5-4	13	TRBD1	NA	TRBJ1-5	TGTGCCAGCAGCCAGGGGGGGCGACAGGGCGAGCATTTT	CASSQGGRQGEHF
TRBV10-3	16	NA	few	TRBJ1-5	TGTGCCAGCAGTGGACGGCTACATAATAGCAATCAGCCCCAGCATTTT	CASSGRLHNSNQPQHF
TRBV2	14	NA	few	TRBJ1-5	TGTGCCAGCAGAACTCAAAGTGGCAGTCAGCCCCAGCATTTT	CASRTQSGSQPQHF
TRBV20-1	15	NA	NA	TRBJ1-5	TGCAGTGCTAGTGGAGCTGGGTCGGGCAATCAGCCCCAGCATTTT	CSASGAGSGNQPQHF
TRBV10-3	18	NA	once	TRBJ1-4	TGTGCCATCAGTGAGGGGCGGGGGGACCTAGCAACTAATGAAAAACTGTTTTTT	CAISEGRGDLATNEKLFF
TRBV7-2	15	TRBD1	many	TRBJ2-2	TGTGCCAGCAGCTCCCCAGGGGGCAGTGCCGGGGAGCTGTTTTTT	CASSSPGGSAGELFF
TRBV10-3	22	TRBD1	NA	TRBJ1-5	TGTGCCATCAGTGAGTCCTGGACAGGGGGGGGGTATGCCCGACAGGAAAATCAGCCCCAGCATTTT	CAISESWTGGGYARQENQPQHF
TRBV4-1	15	NA	many	TRBJ2-7	TGCGCCAGCAGCCCAAAGCCCCTCGGCTCCTACGAGCAGTACTTC	CASSPKPLGSYEQYF
TRBV29-1	14	NA	many	TRBJ2-2	TGCAGCGTTGCGGGTCGGAGGAACACCGGGGAGCTGTTTTTT	CSVAGRRNTGELFF
TRBV10-3	14	TRBD2	NA	TRBJ2-7	TGTGCTAGAGGCTCGCGGGGGAGCTCCTACGAGCAGTACTTC	CARGSRGSSYEQYF
TRBV29-1	15	TRBD1	many	TRBJ1-1	TGCAGCGTTGAAGCGGGACAGGGAATGAACACTGAAGCTTTCTTT	CSVEAGQGMNTEAFF
TRBV19	17	TRBD1	many	TRBJ1-3	TGTGCCAGTAGTTCACCGGGACAGCCTAGCTCTGGAAACACCATATATTTT	CASSSPGQPSSGNTIYF
TRBV7-9	17	NA	few	TRBJ2-6	TGTGCCAGCAGCCAGTGGGGGGAAGGCTCTGGGGCCAACGTCCTGACTTTC	CASSQWGEGSGANVLTF
TRBV15	12	NA	NA	TRBJ2-5	TGTGCCACCAGCAGCCCAGCGGAGACCCAGTACTTC	CATSSPAETQYF
TRBV5-4	17	NA	many	TRBJ2-5	TGTGCCAGCAGCTTGTTGGGGGGTTCCGGGACCCAAGAGACCCAGTACTTC	CASSLLGGSGTQETQYF
TRBV19	14	TRBD2	many	TRBJ2-7	TGTGCCAGTAAGCCCTTGGGGACTAGCTACGAGCAGTACTTC	CASKPLGTSYEQYF
TRBV24-1	16	NA	once	TRBJ2-5	TGTGCCACCAGTGCTAGAGACGAAGGCCTACGAGAGACCCAGTACTTC	CATSARDEGLRETQYF
TRBV9	14	NA	NA	TRBJ2-1	TGTGCCAGCAGCCCCCTAGCGCAATACAATGAGCAGTTCTTC	CASSPLAQYNEQFF
TRBV10-3	13	NA	many	TRBJ2-2	TGTGCCATCAGTGACGAGGGCACCGGGGAGCTGTTTTTT	CAISDEGTGELFF
TRBV4-1	14	NA	NA	TRBJ1-6	TGCGCCAGCAGCCAAGTCAATCGGGGGGATCCCCTCCACTTT	CASSQVNRGDPLHF
TRBV7-9	14	NA	NA	TRBJ1-2	TGTGCCAGCAGCTTTTCCAGGGGCGCGGATGGCTACACCTTC	CASSFSRGADGYTF
TRBV19	14	TRBD2	many	TRBJ2-7	TGTGCCAGTAGTCCTGGACTAGCGGGGTTCGAGCAGTACTTC	CASSPGLAGFEQYF
TRBV7-9	16	TRBD1	few	TRBJ2-7	TGCGCCAGCAGCCAGTGGGCCGGGACAGGGGGCCACGAGCAGTACTTC	CASSQWAGTGGHEQYF
TRBV29-1	14	TRBD2	NA	TRBJ2-5	TGCAGCGTGACTAGCGGGGGGATTCAAGAGACCCAGTACTTC	CSVTSGGIQETQYF
TRBV6-1	16	NA	NA	TRBJ2-5	TGTGCCAGCAGTCCTGACCGATTGGACGTGGTGGAGACCCAGTACTTC	CASSPDRLDVVETQYF
TRBV19	12	NA	many	TRBJ1-5	TGTGCCAGTAGTACCGTTCGGCAGCCCCAGCATTTT	CASSTVRQPQHF
TRBV29-1	14	TRBD1	NA	TRBJ2-5	TGCAGCAGTCGGGCCCTGACAGGGGAAGAGACCCAGTACTTC	CSSRALTGEETQYF
TRBV4-1	15	NA	NA	TRBJ1-6	TGCGCCAGCAGCCAAGGGGACGGCGTTAATTCACCCCTCCACTTT	CASSQGDGVNSPLHF
TRBV10-2	13	NA	NA	TRBJ1-2	TGCGCCAGCAGTGAGGGGGTAGCGGGAGGCTACACCTTC	CASSEGVAGGYTF
TRBV2	12	NA	many	TRBJ1-2	TGTGCCAGCAGTGACAGTTACTATGGCTACACCTTC	CASSDSYYGYTF
TRBV27	13	NA	many	TRBJ2-7	TGTGCCAGCAGCGGAACAGGGACCTACGAGCAGTACTTC	CASSGTGTYEQYF
TRBV20-1	13	NA	few	TRBJ2-7	TGCAGTGCTGGGACGGTGTGGGGCTACGAGCAGTACTTC	CSAGTVWGYEQYF
TRBV7-9	15	NA	NA	TRBJ2-2	TGTGCCAGCAGCAACATGGACGGGAACACCGGGGAGCTGTTTTTT	CASSNMDGNTGELFF
TRBV20-1	13	NA	many	TRBJ2-5	TGCAGTGCTAGGATCCCGGCGGGGGAGACCCAGTACTTC	CSARIPAGETQYF
TRBV29-1	16	TRBD1	many	TRBJ2-6	TGCAGCGTTGGCCAGGGGGTTCACTCTGGGGCCAACGTCCTGACTTTC	CSVGQGVHSGANVLTF
TRBV20-1	15	TRBD1	NA	TRBJ2-5	TGCAGTGCTAGATCTAACAGGGGATCCCAAGAGACCCAGTACTTC	CSARSNRGSQETQYF
TRBV12-3/TRBV12-4	13	NA	many	TRBJ2-5	TGTGCCAGCAGTTTCGGGGCGGGGGAGACCCAGTACTTC	CASSFGAGETQYF